This TCR beta chain derives from a study of CD8 T cells in Susac syndrome. Random hexamers served to reverse transcribe roughly 0.45 to 1 ug RNA. TCRdb analysed the immunoSEQ multiplex PCR reads with MiXCR anew, one entry per CDR3 protein. Here the sample spans some 120,000 distinct CDR3 sequences, around 95% being singletons. Germline V CDR1 and CDR2: SGHVS, FQNEAQ. This CDR3 has 13 amino acids. V was cut by 3 bases and J by 5 bases, with 8 bases left in between. Sequenced: CD4+ T cells from PBMCs. The TCR originated in a human donor in good health. The chain is built from TRBV7-8 and TRBJ2-4; tentative D call: TRBD1 (6 bases). The DNA for the CDR3 is TGTGCCAGCAGCTTGAGGACAGAAAACATTCAGTACTTC. Amino acid sequence: CASSLRTENIQYF.